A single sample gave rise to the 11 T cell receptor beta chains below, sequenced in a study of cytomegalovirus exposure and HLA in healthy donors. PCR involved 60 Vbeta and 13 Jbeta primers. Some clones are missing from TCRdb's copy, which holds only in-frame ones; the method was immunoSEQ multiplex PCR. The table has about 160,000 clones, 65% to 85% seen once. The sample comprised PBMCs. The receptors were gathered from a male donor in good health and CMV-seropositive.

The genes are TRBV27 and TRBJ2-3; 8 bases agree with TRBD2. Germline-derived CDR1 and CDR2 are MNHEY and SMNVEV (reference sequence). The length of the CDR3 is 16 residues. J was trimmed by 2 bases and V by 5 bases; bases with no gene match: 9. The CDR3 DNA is TGTGCCAGCAGTCCAAGCGGGGGAGACGCCACAGATACGCAGTATTTT. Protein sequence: CASSPSGGDATDTQYF.

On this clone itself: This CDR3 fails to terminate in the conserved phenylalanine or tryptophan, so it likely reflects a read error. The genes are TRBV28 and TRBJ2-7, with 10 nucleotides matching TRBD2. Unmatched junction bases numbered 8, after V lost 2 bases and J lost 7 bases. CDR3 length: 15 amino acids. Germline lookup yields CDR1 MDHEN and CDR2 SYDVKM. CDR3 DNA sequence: TGTGCCAGCAGTTTAAGGACTAGCGGTCCTCGGGAGCAGTACCTC. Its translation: CASSLRTSGPREQYL.

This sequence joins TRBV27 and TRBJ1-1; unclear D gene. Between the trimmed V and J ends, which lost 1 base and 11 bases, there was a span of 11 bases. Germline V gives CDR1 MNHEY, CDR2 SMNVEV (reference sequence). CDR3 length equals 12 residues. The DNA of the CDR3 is TGTGCCAGCAGTTTATGGCCAGGAACGGCTTTCTTT. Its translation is CASSLWPGTAFF.

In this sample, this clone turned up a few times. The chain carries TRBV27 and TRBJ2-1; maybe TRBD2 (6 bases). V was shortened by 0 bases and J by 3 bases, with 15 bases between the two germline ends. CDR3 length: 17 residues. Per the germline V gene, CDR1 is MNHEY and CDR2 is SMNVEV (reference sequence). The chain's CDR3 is CASSLSAGRVLYNEQFF. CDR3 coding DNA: TGTGCCAGCAGTTTATCGGCGGGGCGGGTTCTCTACAATGAGCAGTTCTTC.

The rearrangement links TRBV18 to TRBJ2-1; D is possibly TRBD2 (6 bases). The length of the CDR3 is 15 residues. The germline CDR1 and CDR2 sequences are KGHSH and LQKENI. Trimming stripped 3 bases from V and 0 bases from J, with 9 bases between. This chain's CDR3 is CASSPGRSSYNEQFF. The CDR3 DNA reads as TGTGCCAGCTCACCCGGGAGAAGCTCCTACAATGAGCAGTTCTTC.

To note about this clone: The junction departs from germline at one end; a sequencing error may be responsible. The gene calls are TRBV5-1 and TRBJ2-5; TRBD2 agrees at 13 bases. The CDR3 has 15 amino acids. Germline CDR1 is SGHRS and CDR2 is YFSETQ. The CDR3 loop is CASSLELAGGRIKDF. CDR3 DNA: TGCGCCAGCAGCTTGGAACTAGCGGGAGGGCGAATAAAGGACTTC.

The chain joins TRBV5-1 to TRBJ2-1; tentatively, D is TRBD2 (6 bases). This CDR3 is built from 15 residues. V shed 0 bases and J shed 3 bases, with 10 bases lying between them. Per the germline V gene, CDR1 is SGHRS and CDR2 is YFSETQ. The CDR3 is CASSLAFSGYNEQFF. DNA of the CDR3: TGCGCCAGCAGCTTGGCCTTTAGCGGCTACAATGAGCAGTTCTTC.

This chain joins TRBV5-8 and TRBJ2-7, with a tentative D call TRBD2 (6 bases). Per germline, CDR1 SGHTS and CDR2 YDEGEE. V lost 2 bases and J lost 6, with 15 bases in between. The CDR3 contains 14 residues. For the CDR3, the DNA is TGTGCCAGCAGCTTATACGGGGTGGGGGGCGAGCAGTACTTC. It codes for CASSLYGVGGEQYF.

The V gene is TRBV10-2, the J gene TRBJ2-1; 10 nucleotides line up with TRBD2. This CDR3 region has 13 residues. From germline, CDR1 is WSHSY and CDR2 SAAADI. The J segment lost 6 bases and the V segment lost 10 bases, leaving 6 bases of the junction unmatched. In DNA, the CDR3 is TGCGCCACCAGACTAGCGGGTAGCAATGAGCAGTTCTTC. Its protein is CATRLAGSNEQFF.

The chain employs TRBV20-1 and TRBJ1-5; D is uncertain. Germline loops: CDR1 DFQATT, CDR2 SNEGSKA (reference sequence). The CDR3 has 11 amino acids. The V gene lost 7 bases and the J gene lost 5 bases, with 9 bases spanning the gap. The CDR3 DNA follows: TGCAGTGGAGGAGTTTATCAGCCCCAGCATTTT. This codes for CSGGVYQPQHF.

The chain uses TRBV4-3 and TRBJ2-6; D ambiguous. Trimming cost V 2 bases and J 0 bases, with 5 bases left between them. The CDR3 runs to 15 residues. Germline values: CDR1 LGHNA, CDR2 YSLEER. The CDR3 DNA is TGCGCCAGCAGCCAACTATCCTCTGGGGCCAACGTCCTGACTTTC. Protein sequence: CASSQLSSGANVLTF.